These 26 T cell receptor beta chains came from one sample sequenced in a study of radiotherapy plus CTLA-4 blockade in lung cancer. The protocol was immunoSEQ multiplex PCR, while the TCRdb copy is restricted to in-frame clones and leaves out a portion. The sample includes around 37,000 clones, over 60% of them seen just once. Here the sequenced sample was peripheral blood, taken from a patient treated with radiotherapy plus ipilimumab. These TCRs come from a human donor with non-small cell lung cancer who had stable disease on radiotherapy plus ipilimumab.

V gene TRBV2 combines with J gene TRBJ1-5; 9 nucleotides match TRBD1. The CDR3 is made up of 15 amino acids. V was pared by 6 bases and J by 4 bases, with 7 bases of the junction left unmatched. Germline V gives CDR1 SNHLY, CDR2 FYNNEI. CDR3 loop: CASSPSGTGNQPQHF. For the CDR3, the DNA is TGTGCCAGCAGCCCCTCCGGGACAGGGAATCAGCCCCAGCATTTT.

The rearrangement joins TRBV7-8 to TRBJ1-1, with TRBD1 as a possible D gene (5 bases). This CDR3 is built from 13 residues. Germline CDR1 is SGHVS and CDR2 is FQNEAQ. Trimming shortened V by 3 bases and J by 6 bases, and 11 bases separated the two germline ends. The CDR3 coding sequence is TGTGCCAGCAGCTTCGAAGGGGCGGCTGAAGCTTTCTTT. Residues: CASSFEGAAEAFF.

This chain links TRBV11-3 with TRBJ1-2; TRBD1 is a possible D gene (6 bases). V was clipped by 0 bases and J by 4 bases, with 15 bases between them. This CDR3 has 16 residues. The germline V gene has CDR1 SGHNT and CDR2 YENEEA. CDR3 sequence (DNA): TGTGCCAGCAGCTTAGAGGGACGTGGGGGCGTCTATGGCTACACCTTC. Translated, it gives CASSLEGRGGVYGYTF.

This clone occurred once. This chain joins TRBV14 and TRBJ2-3; TRBD2 aligns across 7 bases. The CDR3 consists of 12 residues. From germline, CDR1 is SGHDN and CDR2 FVKESK. Germline trimming cut 6 bases from V and 9 bases from J; bases unmatched to any gene: 6. The CDR3 reads CASSPSGITQYF. In DNA form, the CDR3 reads TGTGCCAGCAGTCCTAGCGGTATAACGCAGTATTTT. Complete variable domain (other parts from reference TRBV14 and TRBJ2-3): EAGVTQFPSHSVIEKGQTVTLRCDPISGHDNLYWYRRVMGKEIKFLLHFVKESKQDESGMPNNRFLAERTGGTYSTLKVQPAELEDSGVYFCASSPSGITQYFGPGTRLTVL.

This clone occurred a few times. The sample carries other DNA sequences with the same CDR3. V usage is TRBV5-6 and J usage is TRBJ2-7, with D perhaps TRBD1 (5 bases). This CDR3 is 12 amino acids long. The V gene lost 1 base and the J gene lost 4 bases, with 6 bases spanning the gap. The V gene's germline CDR1 is SGHDT and CDR2 YYEEEE. The CDR3 loop reads CASSLRGYEQYF. The CDR3, as DNA: TGTGCCAGCAGCTTGAGGGGTTACGAGCAGTACTTC.

The chain joins TRBV5-5 to TRBJ1-5, with a weak D call TRBD1 (5 bases). The CDR3 extends over 16 amino acids. V lost 0 bases and J 9 bases, leaving 19 bases between the germline ends. Germline V gene sequence: CDR1 SGHKS, CDR2 YYEKEE (reference sequence). DNA of the CDR3: TGTGCCAGCAGCTTGGTAGTCTTAGGTGGGCAGGGGCCCCAGCATTTT. It yields the protein CASSLVVLGGQGPQHF.

This clone was counted once. V is TRBV18 and J is TRBJ1-1; D remains ambiguous. The CDR3 is 14 amino acids. Germline V gene sequence: CDR1 KGHSH, CDR2 LQKENI. Trimming pared 5 bases from V and 1 base from J, leaving 11 bases between. The CDR3 DNA reads TGTGCCAGCTCAAACCGGGGTACGAACACTGAAGCTTTCTTT. Translation: CASSNRGTNTEAFF.

The V and J genes are TRBV5-8 and TRBJ2-2; D is perhaps TRBD1 (6 bases). There are 15 residues in the CDR3. Deletions cut 4 bases from V and 4 bases from J, with 14 bases between. CDR1 is SGHTS and CDR2 is YDEGEE in the germline V gene. The CDR3 loop is CASSLGTHVTGELFF. Written as DNA, the CDR3 is TGTGCCAGCAGCCTGGGGACACATGTCACCGGGGAGCTGTTTTTT.

The gene calls are TRBV6-1 and TRBJ1-2; D unclear. The CDR3 consists of 13 residues. Trimming pared 4 bases from V and 0 bases from J, leaving 6 bases between. CDR1 and CDR2 from the germline V gene are MNHNS and SASEGT. The CDR3 bases are TGTGCCAGCAGTGTTCTAGCTAACTATGGCTACACCTTC. It yields the protein CASSVLANYGYTF.

V is TRBV10-2 and J is TRBJ1-2, with a tentative D call TRBD1 (6 bases). The V and J ends lost 3 bases and 7 bases respectively, with 12 bases between them. Germline V gene data show CDR1 as WSHSY and CDR2 as SAAADI. CDR3 size: 13 residues. The CDR3 coding sequence is TGCGCCAGCAGTGAAGTACAGGGTTCTGGCTACACCTTC. This gives the protein CASSEVQGSGYTF.

The chain recombines TRBV7-9 with TRBJ2-6; perhaps TRBD2 as D (6 bases). Trimming shortened V by 5 bases and J by 0 bases, and 17 bases separated the two germline ends. This CDR3 is built from 18 residues. Germline CDR1 reads SEHNR; CDR2 reads FQNEAQ (reference sequence). CDR3 coding DNA: TGTGCCAGCAGCATAGTAGGGGACTCTAGCTCTGGGGCCAACGTCCTGACTTTC. It encodes CASSIVGDSSSGANVLTF.

The chain couples TRBV4-2 to TRBJ2-3, with D hard to call. Germline CDR1 and CDR2: LGHNA and YNFKEQ. CDR3 length: 14 amino acids. V was shortened by 4 bases and J by 0 bases, with 8 bases between the two germline ends. CDR3 DNA: TGTGCCAGCAGCCGGGCTGATAGCACAGATACGCAGTATTTT. Its translation is CASSRADSTDTQYF.

The chain links TRBV7-2 to TRBJ2-7, with 12 nucleotides matching TRBD2. This CDR3 comprises 16 residues. Germline V gene lookup returns CDR1 SGHTA and CDR2 FQGNSA. J was trimmed by 4 bases and V by 5 bases; bases with no gene match: 9. CDR3 in DNA: TGTGCCAGCAGCCGCCCTAGCGGGGGGGGAGCTTACGAGCAGTACTTC. Translating gives CASSRPSGGGAYEQYF.

V usage is TRBV2 and J usage is TRBJ2-1; 8 positions match TRBD1. V lost 2 bases, J lost 6 bases, and 6 bases stayed unmatched. The CDR3 sequence is 15 residues long. Germline V CDR1 and CDR2: SNHLY, FYNNEI. The CDR3 nucleotides read TGTGCCAGCAGTGAACAGGGGGCAAGGGGCAATGAGCAGTTCTTC. Amino acids: CASSEQGARGNEQFF.

This clone occurred a few times. The chain uses TRBV5-4 and TRBJ1-2; 9 nucleotides align to TRBD1. The CDR3 extends over 14 amino acids. Germline V gene lookup returns CDR1 SGHNT and CDR2 YYREEE (reference sequence). V gave up 4 bases and J gave up 4 bases; unmatched junction bases: 5. As DNA, the CDR3 is TGTGCCAGCAGCCTAGACAGGGGGGCCTATGGCTACACCTTC. This sequence encodes CASSLDRGAYGYTF. The whole variable domain, remainder taken from reference TRBV5-4 and TRBJ1-2, is ETGVTQSPTHLIKTRGQQVTLRCSSQSGHNTVSWYQQALGQGPQFIFQYYREEENGRGNFPPRFSGLQFPNYSSELNVNALELDDSALYLCASSLDRGAYGYTFGSGTRLTVV.

This clone was observed a few times. V gene TRBV5-1 combines with J gene TRBJ2-7, with 9 positions matching TRBD1. Trimming took 4 bases from V and 4 from J; bases not matched to a gene: 6. Germline-derived CDR1 and CDR2 are SGHRS and YFSETQ. The CDR3 runs to 14 residues. The CDR3 region is CASSAGTGPYEQYF. The CDR3 DNA follows: TGCGCCAGCAGCGCCGGGACAGGGCCTTACGAGCAGTACTTC.

This clone was picked up a small number of times. J is TRBJ1-6 and V is TRBV7-2; D is unclear. In germline, CDR1 is SGHTA, CDR2 FQGNSA. With 4 bases removed from V and 5 bases from J, the gap between germline ends came to 18 bases. The CDR3 consists of 17 residues. DNA for the CDR3: TGTGCCAGCAGCTCCAGCTCGCGGTCCGCCAATAATTCACCCCTCCACTTT. It encodes CASSSSSRSANNSPLHF.

The chain employs TRBV27 and TRBJ2-3, with TRBD2 identical over 7 bases. The CDR3 runs to 15 residues. CDR1 is MNHEY, CDR2 SMNVEV, per germline (reference sequence). Trimming at V came to 4 bases and at J to 1 base, leaving 5 bases not matched to a gene. CDR3 bases: TGTGCCAGCAGTTCCTGGACTAGTCGCACAGATACGCAGTATTTT. This encodes CASSSWTSRTDTQYF.

The chain joins TRBV9 to TRBJ2-1, with TRBD2 as a possible D gene (5 bases). There are 15 residues in the CDR3. Germline CDR1 reads SGDLS; CDR2 reads YYNGEE. Trimming took 0 bases from V and 3 from J, leaving 10 bases between them. The CDR3 DNA sequence: TGTGCCAGCAGCGTAGTGGCGGGCAGCTACAATGAGCAGTTCTTC. Residues: CASSVVAGSYNEQFF.

The rearrangement uses TRBV19 and TRBJ2-2; TRBD2 agrees at 13 bases. Germline assignment: CDR1 LNHDA and CDR2 SQIVND (reference sequence). The V segment lost 5 bases and the J segment 4 bases; nucleotides outside the gene matches: 13. CDR3 length equals 19 residues. The CDR3 DNA reads as TGTGCCAGTAGTCGTCGGACTAGCGGGGGTACAGGGAGCACCGGGGAGCTGTTTTTT. This gives the protein CASSRRTSGGTGSTGELFF.

This clone was observed once. This chain uses TRBV2 with TRBJ1-3; no reliable D call. V was shortened by 7 bases and J by 1 base, with 8 bases between the two germline ends. Looked up from germline, CDR1 is SNHLY and CDR2 is FYNNEI. CDR3 length equals 13 residues. The CDR3 DNA is TGTGCCAGCACCCGGGAATCTGGAAACACCATATATTTT. This codes for CASTRESGNTIYF.

J is TRBJ1-2 and V is TRBV11-3; D is uncertain. The germline gives CDR1 SGHNT, CDR2 YENEEA. Trimming pared 2 bases from V and 8 bases from J, leaving 12 bases between. This CDR3 spans 13 amino acids. The CDR3: CASSLPSYLGYTF. The CDR3 DNA sequence: TGTGCCAGCAGCTTACCCTCCTACCTGGGCTACACCTTC.

This sequence joins TRBV5-5 and TRBJ2-3, with D possibly being TRBD2 (6 bases). The CDR3 has 15 residues. With 5 bases removed from V and 0 bases from J, the gap between germline ends came to 13 bases. Per the germline V gene, CDR1 is SGHKS and CDR2 is YYEKEE (reference sequence). CDR3 loop: CASSRGGASTDTQYF. CDR3 DNA sequence: TGTGCCAGCAGTCGAGGAGGGGCTAGCACAGATACGCAGTATTTT.

This clone was seen a handful of times. The chain is built from TRBV29-1 and TRBJ1-5; D remains unclear. This CDR3 is built from 13 residues. Germline values: CDR1 SQVTM, CDR2 ANQGSEA. Trimming took 4 bases from V and 7 from J, leaving 14 bases between them. The CDR3 DNA reads TGCAGCGTTGTTTTGGGTGCGGGACAGCCCCAGCATTTT. Amino acid sequence: CSVVLGAGQPQHF.

The chain is built from TRBV19 and TRBJ2-1, with D unresolved. The CDR3 runs 12 residues. Per germline, CDR1 LNHDA and CDR2 SQIVND (reference sequence). V shed 5 bases and J shed 8 bases, with 10 bases lying between them. CDR3 sequence (DNA): TGTGCCAGTAGTCCCAGGTACCATGAGCAGTTCTTC. This gives the protein CASSPRYHEQFF.

The rearrangement uses TRBV2 and TRBJ2-3, with 7 bases identical to TRBD2. Germline loops: CDR1 SNHLY, CDR2 FYNNEI. V dropped 8 bases and J dropped 5; count of bases not matched to a gene: 7. The CDR3 has 13 amino acids. The CDR3 protein is CASGILAGDTQYF. The CDR3 nucleotides read TGTGCCAGCGGAATTTTAGCGGGAGATACGCAGTATTTT. Full variable domain (remainder filled in from reference TRBV2 and TRBJ2-3): EPEVTQTPSHQVTQMGQEVILRCVPISNHLYFYWYRQILGQKVEFLVSFYNNEISEKSEIFDDQFSVERPDGSNFTLKIRSTKLEDSAMYFCASGILAGDTQYFGPGTRLTVL.